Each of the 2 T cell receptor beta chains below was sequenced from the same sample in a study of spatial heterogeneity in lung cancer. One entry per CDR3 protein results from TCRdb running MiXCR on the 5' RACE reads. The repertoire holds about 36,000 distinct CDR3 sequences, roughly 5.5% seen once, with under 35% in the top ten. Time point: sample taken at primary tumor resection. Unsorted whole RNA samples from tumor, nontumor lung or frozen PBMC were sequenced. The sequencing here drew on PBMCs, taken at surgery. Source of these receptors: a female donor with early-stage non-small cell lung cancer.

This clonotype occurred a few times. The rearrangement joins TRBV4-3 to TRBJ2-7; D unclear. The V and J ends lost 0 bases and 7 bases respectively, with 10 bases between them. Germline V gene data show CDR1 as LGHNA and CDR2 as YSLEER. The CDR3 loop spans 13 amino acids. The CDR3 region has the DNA TGCGCCAGCAGCCAAGATAGGAGTATGGAGCAGTACTTC. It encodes CASSQDRSMEQYF.

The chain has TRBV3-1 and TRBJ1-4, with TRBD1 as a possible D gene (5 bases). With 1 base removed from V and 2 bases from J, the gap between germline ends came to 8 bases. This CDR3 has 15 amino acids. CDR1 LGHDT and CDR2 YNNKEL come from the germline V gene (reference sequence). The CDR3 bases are TGTGCCAGCAGCCAAGTGGGGCGGACTAATGAAAAACTGTTTTTT. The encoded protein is CASSQVGRTNEKLFF.